This paragraph covers one T cell receptor (beta chain) sequence. Its antigen is currently unknown. Germline V gene data show CDR1 as LNHDA and CDR2 as SQIVND (reference sequence). V lost 11 bases and J 4 bases, leaving 23 bases between the germline ends. This CDR3 spans 15 amino acids. These data come from a study of siplizumab effects on memory and regulatory T cells. The study, taken as a whole, reports: Memory cells seemed less diverse than naive T cells, which also seemed major contributors to the alloresponse. Alloreactive sequences traceable to unstimulated CD4+ memory cells declined significantly under siplizumab.

Method: immunoSEQ multiplex PCR; TCRdb's copy keeps in-frame clones and lacks some. In the table there are some 100,000 clones, roughly 97% of which are singletons. The rearrangement joins TRBV19 to TRBJ1-1, with D unclear. The TCR was taken from a human donor in good health. The sequenced material came from naive CD4+ T cells sorted from blood. The CDR3 loop reads CAAQTAPGRSTEAFF. The CDR3 coding sequence is TGTGCCGCCCAGACGGCCCCGGGTCGTAGCACTGAAGCTTTCTTT.